The 23 T cell receptor beta chains below come from one sample, sequenced in a study of graft-versus-host responses after intestinal transplantation. Method: immunoSEQ multiplex PCR; TCRdb's copy keeps in-frame clones and lacks some. The table has about 93,000 clones, around 93% seen once. These receptors have no identified antigens. Source: unstimulated CD8+ T cells sorted from spleen or lymph node cells, taken before intestinal transplant. These receptors were taken from a human donor who received an intestinal transplant.

J is TRBJ2-7 and V is TRBV6-1, with D maybe TRBD2 (6 bases). The CDR3 loop spans 13 amino acids. With 6 bases removed from V and 2 bases from J, the gap between germline ends came to 11 bases. CDR1 is MNHNS, CDR2 SASEGT, per germline. The CDR3 region has the DNA TGTGCCAGCAGCTTGGCGGGGACCTACGAGCAGTACTTC. Protein sequence: CASSLAGTYEQYF.

The chain joins TRBV5-1 to TRBJ1-2; 10 positions match TRBD1. V shed 2 bases, J shed 7 bases, and the junction held 2 bases outside the gene matches. CDR3 length: 13 amino acids. CDR1 is SGHRS, CDR2 YFSETQ, per germline. The DNA for the CDR3 is TGCGCCAGCAGCTTCGGGGACAGGGGTGGCTACACCTTC. Its protein product is CASSFGDRGGYTF.

The gene calls are TRBV7-3 and TRBJ2-7; D possibly corresponds to TRBD1 (5 bases). Looked up from germline, CDR1 is SGHTA and CDR2 is FQGTGA. The CDR3 has 13 amino acids. V was cut by 1 base and J by 6 bases, with 10 bases left in between. CDR3 amino acids: CASSLRRRGEQYF. CDR3 coding DNA: TGTGCCAGCAGCTTAAGGCGAAGGGGCGAGCAGTACTTC.

This chain uses TRBV7-9 with TRBJ1-6, with D possibly TRBD1 on 5 matching bases. This CDR3 has 14 amino acids. CDR1 and CDR2 from the germline V gene are SEHNR and FQNEAQ (reference sequence). V was cut by 3 bases and J by 3 bases, with 6 bases left in between. CDR3 in amino acids: CASSLTDYNSPLHF. In DNA form, the CDR3 reads TGTGCCAGCAGCTTGACAGACTATAATTCACCCCTCCACTTT.

The chain is built from TRBV6-1 and TRBJ2-1; 8 bases map to TRBD2. Germline CDR1 MNHNS, CDR2 SASEGT. J was trimmed by 6 bases and V by 2 bases; bases with no gene match: 0. The CDR3 extends over 13 amino acids. CDR3 bases: TGTGCCAGCAGTGAAACTAGCGGCAATGAGCAGTTCTTC. It yields the protein CASSETSGNEQFF.

The rearrangement links TRBV27 to TRBJ2-3, with D uncertain. Trimming shortened V by 8 bases and J by 4 bases, and 13 bases separated the two germline ends. CDR3 length equals 13 residues. In germline, CDR1 is MNHEY, CDR2 SMNVEV (reference sequence). CDR3 amino acids: CASGPGRPDTQYF. As DNA, the CDR3 is TGTGCCAGCGGCCCTGGGCGTCCAGATACGCAGTATTTT.

The genes are TRBV5-1 and TRBJ2-1; no clear D. This CDR3 spans 12 amino acids. Trimming removed 2 bases from V and 3 bases from J, with 3 bases in between. Germline CDR1 SGHRS, CDR2 YFSETQ. This CDR3 is CASSFYYNEQFF. CDR3 DNA: TGCGCCAGCAGCTTCTACTACAATGAGCAGTTCTTC.

The chain joins TRBV5-1 to TRBJ2-3; D is uncertain. Looked up from germline, CDR1 is SGHRS and CDR2 is YFSETQ. The CDR3 loop spans 14 amino acids. The V and J ends lost 0 bases and 2 bases respectively, with 7 bases between them. CDR3 coding DNA: TGCGCCAGCAGCTTGGCAGGATACACAGATACGCAGTATTTT. Translation: CASSLAGYTDTQYF.

This chain joins TRBV7-9 and TRBJ2-3; TRBD2 aligns across 11 bases. In germline, CDR1 is SEHNR, CDR2 FQNEAQ (reference sequence). The CDR3 sequence is 17 residues long. Trimming removed 0 bases from V and 2 bases from J; junction bases left unmatched: 4. The CDR3 sequence: CASSLASSGGNTDTQYF. The DNA for the CDR3 is TGTGCCAGCAGCTTAGCTTCTAGCGGGGGGAACACAGATACGCAGTATTTT.

The V gene is TRBV7-8, the J gene TRBJ1-1; D perhaps matches TRBD1 (6 bases). The V and J ends lost 10 bases and 6 bases respectively, with 12 bases between them. CDR3 size: 11 residues. Germline V gene sequence: CDR1 SGHVS, CDR2 FQNEAQ. CDR3 coding DNA: TGTGCCACACGGGGGGCGGCTGAAGCTTTCTTT. As protein: CATRGAAEAFF.

This clone was counted a single time. The chain combines TRBV11-2 with TRBJ2-5; the D gene is possibly TRBD1 (6 bases). Trimming removed 0 bases from V and 3 bases from J, with 11 bases in between. Germline lookup yields CDR1 SGHAT and CDR2 FQNNGV. The CDR3 is 15 residues long. DNA for the CDR3: TGTGCCAGCAGCTTAGAGTACAGGGTAGAAGAGACCCAGTACTTC. Its translation is CASSLEYRVEETQYF.

V and J are TRBV5-1 and TRBJ1-6; 8 nucleotides align to TRBD1. The V and J ends lost 0 bases and 8 bases, in that order; junction bases with no gene match: 4. Germline lookup yields CDR1 SGHRS and CDR2 YFSETQ. The CDR3 consists of 15 residues. The DNA of the CDR3 is TGCGCCAGCAGCTTGGCGGACAGGGTCCATTCACCCCTCCACTTT. Its protein product is CASSLADRVHSPLHF.

This sequence joins TRBV7-9 and TRBJ1-2; 7 bases map to TRBD1. CDR3 length equals 16 residues. Germline loops: CDR1 SEHNR, CDR2 FQNEAQ (reference sequence). The J segment lost 0 bases and the V segment lost 2 bases, leaving 6 bases of the junction unmatched. The CDR3 DNA follows: TGTGCCAGCAGCTTAATGGGGGGACAGCCTAACTATGGCTACACCTTC. Protein: CASSLMGGQPNYGYTF.

The CDR3 here is CASSESGLDEQYF. CDR3 in DNA: TGCGCCAGCAGTGAGTCGGGACTAGACGAGCAGTACTTC. The J gene is TRBJ2-7, the V gene TRBV10-1, with 8 bases that match TRBD2. The germline V gene encodes CDR1 WNHNN and CDR2 SYGVQD (reference sequence). The CDR3 has 13 residues. Trimming took 0 bases from V and 5 from J; bases not matched to a gene: 0.

The rearrangement uses TRBV19 and TRBJ1-2; 7 nucleotides line up with TRBD1. CDR1 is LNHDA and CDR2 is SQIVND in the germline V gene (reference sequence). The CDR3 length is 16 residues. Trimming at V came to 3 bases and at J to 0 bases, leaving 7 bases not matched to a gene. The CDR3 loop is CASSIDYRGANYGYTF. Here the CDR3 DNA reads TGTGCCAGTAGTATCGACTACAGGGGAGCTAACTATGGCTACACCTTC.

In the case of this clone: At one end the junction does not follow the germline gene, possibly because of a read error. The gene calls are TRBV6-1 and TRBJ2-7, with 8 positions matching TRBD1. The CDR3 is 15 residues long. Per germline, CDR1 MNHNS and CDR2 SASEGT. The CDR3 is CASSGPDRGSYKQYF. In nucleotides, the CDR3 is TGTGCCAGCAGTGGACCCGACAGGGGCTCCTACAAGCAGTACTTC.

This chain connects TRBV19 to TRBJ1-2; weak D call: TRBD1 (6 bases). The CDR3 extends over 12 amino acids. Germline CDR1 is LNHDA and CDR2 is SQIVND (reference sequence). Trimming pared 8 bases from V and 6 bases from J, leaving 13 bases between. CDR3 in amino acids: CASSSGGDGYTF. The CDR3 coding sequence is TGTGCCAGTTCTAGCGGGGGCGATGGCTACACCTTC. Full variable domain (remainder filled in from reference TRBV19 and TRBJ1-2): DGGITQSPKYLFRKEGQNVTLSCEQNLNHDAMYWYRQDPGQGLRLIYYSQIVNDFQKGDIAEGYSVSREKKESFPLTVTSAQKNPTAFYLCASSSGGDGYTFGSGTRLTVV.

The V call is TRBV29-1, the J call TRBJ1-1, with 7 bases lining up with TRBD1. CDR1 and CDR2 (germline): SQVTM, ANQGSEA. J lost 4 bases, V lost 2 bases, and 7 bases had no gene match. This CDR3 region has 14 residues. In DNA form, the CDR3 reads TGCAGCGTTGAAAAGAGGGGGCAGAGCACTGAAGCTTTCTTT. Protein product: CSVEKRGQSTEAFF.

V and J are TRBV19 and TRBJ2-3; no reliable D call. The CDR3 has 16 residues. The germline V gene encodes CDR1 LNHDA and CDR2 SQIVND (reference sequence). V shed 8 bases and J shed 0 bases, with 18 bases lying between them. The DNA of the CDR3 is TGTGCCAGTGCCAGCGTCTACCTGGAGAGCACAGATACGCAGTATTTT. Encoded protein: CASASVYLESTDTQYF.

About this clone: Other DNA variants within this sample encode the same CDR3. The gene calls are TRBV19 and TRBJ1-2; D gene ambiguous. Germline CDR1 reads LNHDA; CDR2 reads SQIVND (reference sequence). Deletions cut 5 bases from V and 4 bases from J, with 8 bases between. This CDR3 is built from 12 residues. This chain's CDR3 is CASSPGSYGYTF. The CDR3 DNA reads as TGTGCCAGTAGTCCGGGGTCCTATGGCTACACCTTC.

This clone was picked up one time. This sequence joins TRBV5-1 and TRBJ2-1; 7 nucleotides agree with TRBD2. The trim removed 4 bases at V and 6 bases at J, leaving 10 bases unmatched. Germline CDR1 is SGHRS and CDR2 is YFSETQ. The CDR3 has 15 amino acids. CDR3 protein: CASSGSAGDGNEQFF. In nucleotides, the CDR3 is TGCGCCAGCAGCGGTTCCGCGGGAGACGGCAATGAGCAGTTCTTC.

This sequence joins TRBV27 and TRBJ1-2; 9 nucleotides match TRBD1. The CDR3 has 17 residues. Trimming cost V 5 bases and J 1 base; bases outside gene matches: 11. Germline V CDR1 and CDR2: MNHEY, SMNVEV (reference sequence). This CDR3 is CASSLIQGAPINYGYTF. CDR3 in DNA: TGTGCCAGCAGTCTCATACAGGGGGCGCCGATTAACTATGGCTACACCTTC.

Concerning this clone itself: The same CDR3 arises from other DNA sequences in this sample as well. This chain links TRBV19 with TRBJ1-2, with unresolved D. The V gene's germline CDR1 is LNHDA and CDR2 SQIVND (reference sequence). Deletions cut 1 base from V and 5 bases from J, with 5 bases between. CDR3 length: 12 residues. The CDR3 reads CASSIGPYGYTF. The CDR3 coding sequence is TGTGCCAGTAGTATAGGTCCTTATGGCTACACCTTC.